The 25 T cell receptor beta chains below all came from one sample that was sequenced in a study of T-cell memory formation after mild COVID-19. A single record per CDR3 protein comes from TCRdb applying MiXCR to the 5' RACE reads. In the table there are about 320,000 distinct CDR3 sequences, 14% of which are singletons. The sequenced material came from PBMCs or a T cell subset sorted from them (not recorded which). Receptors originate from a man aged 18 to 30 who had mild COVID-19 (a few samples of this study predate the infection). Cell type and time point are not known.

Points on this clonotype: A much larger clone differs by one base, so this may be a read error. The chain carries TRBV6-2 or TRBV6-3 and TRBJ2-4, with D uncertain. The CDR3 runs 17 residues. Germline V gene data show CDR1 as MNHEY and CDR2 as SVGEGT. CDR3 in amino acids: CASSYSMAEYRQKIQYF. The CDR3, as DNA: TGTGCCAGCAGTTACTCGATGGCAGAATATCGCCAAAAAATTCAGTACTTC.

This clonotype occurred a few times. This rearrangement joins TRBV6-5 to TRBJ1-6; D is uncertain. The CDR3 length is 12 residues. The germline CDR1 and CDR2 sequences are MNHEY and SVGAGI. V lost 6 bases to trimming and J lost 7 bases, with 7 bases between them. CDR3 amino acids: CASRSSNSPLHF. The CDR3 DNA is TGTGCCAGCAGATCATCCAATTCACCCCTCCACTTT.

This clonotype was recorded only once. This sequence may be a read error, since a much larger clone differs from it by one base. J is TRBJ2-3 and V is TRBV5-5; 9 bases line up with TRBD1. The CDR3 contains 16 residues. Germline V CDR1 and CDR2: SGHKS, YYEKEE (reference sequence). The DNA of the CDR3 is TGTGCCAGCAGTTTGGGGACAGGGACTTCCACAGATACGCAGTATTTT. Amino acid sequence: CASSLGTGTSTDTQYF. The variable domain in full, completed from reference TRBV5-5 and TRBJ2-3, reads DAGVTQSPTHLIKTRGQQVTLRCSPISGHKSVSWYQQVLGQGPQFIFQYYEKEERGRGNFPDRFSARQFPNYSSELNVNALLLGDSALYLCASSLGTGTSTDTQYFGPGTRLTVL.

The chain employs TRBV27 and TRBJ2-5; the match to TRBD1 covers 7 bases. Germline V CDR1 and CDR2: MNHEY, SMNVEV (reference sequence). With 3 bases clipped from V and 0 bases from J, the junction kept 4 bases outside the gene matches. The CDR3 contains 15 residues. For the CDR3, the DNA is TGTGCCAGCAGTTTGTCACAGGGGTACCAAGAGACCCAGTACTTC. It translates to CASSLSQGYQETQYF.

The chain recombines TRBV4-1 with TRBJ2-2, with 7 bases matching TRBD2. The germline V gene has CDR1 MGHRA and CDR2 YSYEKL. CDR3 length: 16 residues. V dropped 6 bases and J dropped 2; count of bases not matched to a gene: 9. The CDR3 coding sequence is TGCGCCAGCAGAGGGTTGCGGGGGAGAAACACCGGGGAGCTGTTTTTT. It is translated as CASRGLRGRNTGELFF.

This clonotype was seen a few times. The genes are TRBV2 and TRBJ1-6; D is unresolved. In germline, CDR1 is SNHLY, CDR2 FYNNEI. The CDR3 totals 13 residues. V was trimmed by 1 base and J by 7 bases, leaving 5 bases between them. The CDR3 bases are TGTGCCAGCAGTGAAGTGATAAATTCACCCCTCCACTTT. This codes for CASSEVINSPLHF.

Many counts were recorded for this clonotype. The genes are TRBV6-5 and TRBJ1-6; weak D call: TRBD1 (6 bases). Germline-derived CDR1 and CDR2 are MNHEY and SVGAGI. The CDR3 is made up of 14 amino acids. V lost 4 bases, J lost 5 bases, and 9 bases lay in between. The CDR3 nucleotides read TGTGCCAGCAGTTCACCAGGGGATAATTCACCCCTCCACTTT. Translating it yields CASSSPGDNSPLHF.

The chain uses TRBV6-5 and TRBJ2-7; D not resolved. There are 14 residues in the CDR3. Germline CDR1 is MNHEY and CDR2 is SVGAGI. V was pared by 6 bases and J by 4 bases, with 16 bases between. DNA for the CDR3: TGTGCCAGCAGCCTCACCTATAGGCTATACGAGCAGTACTTC. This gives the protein CASSLTYRLYEQYF.

CDR3 in amino acids: CASSLVGQGVGNTEAFF. In DNA, the CDR3 is TGCGCCAGCAGCTTGGTTGGACAGGGAGTGGGGAACACTGAAGCTTTCTTT. The gene calls are TRBV5-1 and TRBJ1-1, with 8 bases matching TRBD1. The CDR3 covers 17 residues. V was clipped by 0 bases and J by 1 base; unmatched bases: 8. The germline gives CDR1 SGHRS, CDR2 YFSETQ. The variable domain in full, with the rest retrieved from reference TRBV5-1 and TRBJ1-1, is KAGVTQTPRYLIKTRGQQVTLSCSPISGHRSVSWYQQTPGQGLQFLFEYFSETQRNKGNFPGRFSGRQFSNSRSEMNVSTLELGDSALYLCASSLVGQGVGNTEAFFGQGTRLTVV.

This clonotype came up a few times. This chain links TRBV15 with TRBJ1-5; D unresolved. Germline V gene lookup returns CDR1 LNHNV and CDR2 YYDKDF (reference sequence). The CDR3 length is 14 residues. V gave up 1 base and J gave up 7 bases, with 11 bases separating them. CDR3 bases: TGTGCCACCAGCAGAGGGAGGGAGTTGCAGCCCCAGCATTTT. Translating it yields CATSRGRELQPQHF.

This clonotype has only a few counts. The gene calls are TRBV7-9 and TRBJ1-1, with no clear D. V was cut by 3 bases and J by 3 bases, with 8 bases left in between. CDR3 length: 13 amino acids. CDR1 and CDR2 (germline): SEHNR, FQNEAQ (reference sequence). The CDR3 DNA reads TGTGCCAGCAGCTTCGTGGAGGACACTGAAGCTTTCTTT. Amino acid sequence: CASSFVEDTEAFF.

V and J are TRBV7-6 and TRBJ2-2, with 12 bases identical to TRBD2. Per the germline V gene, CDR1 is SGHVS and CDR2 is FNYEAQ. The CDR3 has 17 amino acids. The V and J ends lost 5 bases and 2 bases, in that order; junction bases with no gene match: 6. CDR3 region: CASSLRTSGTNTGELFF. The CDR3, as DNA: TGTGCCAGCAGCCTTCGGACTAGCGGGACAAACACCGGGGAGCTGTTTTTT.

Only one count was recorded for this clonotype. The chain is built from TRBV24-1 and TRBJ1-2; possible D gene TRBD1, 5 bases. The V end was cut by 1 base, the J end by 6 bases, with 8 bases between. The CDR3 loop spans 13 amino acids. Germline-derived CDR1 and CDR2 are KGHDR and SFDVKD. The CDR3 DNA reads TGTGCCACCAGTGATTTTACGGGGGATGGCTACACCTTC. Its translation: CATSDFTGDGYTF.

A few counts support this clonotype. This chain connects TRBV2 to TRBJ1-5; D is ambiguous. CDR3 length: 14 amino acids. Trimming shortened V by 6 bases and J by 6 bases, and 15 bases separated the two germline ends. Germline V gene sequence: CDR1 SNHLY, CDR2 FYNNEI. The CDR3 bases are TGTGCCAGCAGGAAGACGCTCCTAGGTCAGCCCCAGCATTTT. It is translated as CASRKTLLGQPQHF.

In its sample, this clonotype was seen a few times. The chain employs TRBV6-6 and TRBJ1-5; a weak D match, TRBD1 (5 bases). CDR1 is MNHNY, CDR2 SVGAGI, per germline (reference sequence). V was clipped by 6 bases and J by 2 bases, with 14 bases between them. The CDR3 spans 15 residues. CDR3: CASSPPGTGNQPQHF. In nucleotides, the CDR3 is TGTGCCAGCAGCCCCCCTGGGACGGGCAATCAGCCCCAGCATTTT.

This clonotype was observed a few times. The CDR3 DNA reads as TGCGCCAGCAGCTTGGCCGTCGTAGGGATGGAAGGCTACACCTTC. Translation gives CASSLAVVGMEGYTF. The chain uses TRBV5-1 and TRBJ1-2; D uncertain. The CDR3 contains 15 residues. Trimming left V 0 bases short and J 8 bases short, with 17 bases between. The germline CDR1 and CDR2 sequences are SGHRS and YFSETQ. The whole variable domain, remainder taken from reference TRBV5-1 and TRBJ1-2, is KAGVTQTPRYLIKTRGQQVTLSCSPISGHRSVSWYQQTPGQGLQFLFEYFSETQRNKGNFPGRFSGRQFSNSRSEMNVSTLELGDSALYLCASSLAVVGMEGYTFGSGTRLTVV.

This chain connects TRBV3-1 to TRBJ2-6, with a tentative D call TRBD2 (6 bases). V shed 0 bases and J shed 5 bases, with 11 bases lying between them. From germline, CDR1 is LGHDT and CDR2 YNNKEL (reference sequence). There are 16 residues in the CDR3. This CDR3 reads CASSQEWGLRANVLTF. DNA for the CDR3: TGTGCCAGCAGCCAAGAGTGGGGACTCCGGGCCAACGTCCTGACTTTC.

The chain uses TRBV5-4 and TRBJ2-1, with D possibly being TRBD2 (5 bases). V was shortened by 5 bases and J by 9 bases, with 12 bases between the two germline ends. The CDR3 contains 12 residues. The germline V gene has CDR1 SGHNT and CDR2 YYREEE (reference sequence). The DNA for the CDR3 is TGTGCCAGCAGAACGGGGTTTGGTGAGCAGTTCTTC. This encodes CASRTGFGEQFF. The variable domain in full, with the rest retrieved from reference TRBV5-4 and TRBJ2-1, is ETGVTQSPTHLIKTRGQQVTLRCSSQSGHNTVSWYQQALGQGPQFIFQYYREEENGRGNFPPRFSGLQFPNYSSELNVNALELDDSALYLCASRTGFGEQFFGPGTRLTVL.

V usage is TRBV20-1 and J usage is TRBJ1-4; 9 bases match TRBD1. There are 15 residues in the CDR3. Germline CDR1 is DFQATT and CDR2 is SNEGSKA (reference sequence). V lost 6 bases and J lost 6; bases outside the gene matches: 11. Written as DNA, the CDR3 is TGCAGTGCACCCTCCAGGACAGGGGTTGATGAAAAACTGTTTTTT. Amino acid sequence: CSAPSRTGVDEKLFF.

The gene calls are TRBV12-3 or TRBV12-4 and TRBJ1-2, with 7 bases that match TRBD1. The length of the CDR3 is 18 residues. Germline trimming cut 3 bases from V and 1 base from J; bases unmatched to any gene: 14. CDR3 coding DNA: TGTGCCAGCAGTTTCAGGGGGGGTCTGGGGGAGAATAACTATGGCTACACCTTC. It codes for CASSFRGGLGENNYGYTF.

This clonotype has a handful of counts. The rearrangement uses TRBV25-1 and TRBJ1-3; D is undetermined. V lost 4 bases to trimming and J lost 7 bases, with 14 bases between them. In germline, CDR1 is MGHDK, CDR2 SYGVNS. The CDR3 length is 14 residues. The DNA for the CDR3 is TGTGCCAGCAGTGCCTGGGAGCAGACGAACACCATATATTTT. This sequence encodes CASSAWEQTNTIYF.

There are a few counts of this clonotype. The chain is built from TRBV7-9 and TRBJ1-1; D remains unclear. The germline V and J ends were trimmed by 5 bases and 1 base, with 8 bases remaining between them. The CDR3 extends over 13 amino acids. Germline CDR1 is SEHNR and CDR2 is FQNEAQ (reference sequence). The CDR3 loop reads CASSTWGNTEAFF. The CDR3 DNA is TGTGCCAGCAGCACCTGGGGGAACACTGAAGCTTTCTTT.

CDR3 in DNA: TGTGCCAGCAGCCAAGGACAGGGAAAACTGTTTTTT. Translated, it gives CASSQGQGKLFF. The genes are TRBV3-1 and TRBJ1-4; 7 bases agree with TRBD1. Germline V lookup: CDR1 LGHDT, CDR2 YNNKEL (reference sequence). With 1 base clipped from V and 10 bases from J, the junction kept 0 bases outside the gene matches. The CDR3 has 12 residues.

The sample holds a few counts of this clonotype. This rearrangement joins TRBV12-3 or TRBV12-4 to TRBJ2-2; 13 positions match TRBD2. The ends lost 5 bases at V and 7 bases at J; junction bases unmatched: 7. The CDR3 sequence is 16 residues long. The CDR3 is CASSPTSGGAVGELFF. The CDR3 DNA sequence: TGTGCCAGCAGTCCCACTAGCGGGGGGGCGGTCGGGGAGCTGTTTTTT.

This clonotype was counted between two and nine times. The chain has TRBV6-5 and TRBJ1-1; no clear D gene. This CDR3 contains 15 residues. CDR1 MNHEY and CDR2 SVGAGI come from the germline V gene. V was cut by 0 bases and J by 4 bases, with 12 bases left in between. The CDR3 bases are TGTGCCAGCAGTTACTCGAATTCGGGAGGCACTGAAGCTTTCTTT. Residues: CASSYSNSGGTEAFF.